Sequencing of this T cell receptor beta chain was carried out in a study of blood T cell repertoires in COVID-19. Background on the study: Acute-phase and convalescent COVID-19 samples originated in the United States, Italy and Spain. PBMCs, B-cell-depleted T cells, or T cells were the source of the cDNA or gDNA that made up the material.

Germline lookup yields CDR1 KGHSH and CDR2 LQKENI. J lost 3 bases, V lost 5 bases, and 3 bases had no gene match. This CDR3 spans 14 amino acids. This clone was counted a few times. In the original processing: The authors estimated nucleated cell counts from reference gene primer amplification. Assay used: immunoSEQ multiplex PCR; TCRdb lists only in-frame clones, some missing. V and J calls and clone size are given by that table; D and trimming were obtained from the DNA. The sample yields 40,000 to 50,000 clones, roughly 89% seen once. The TCR originated in a man aged 65-85 years with active COVID-19. The sample was peripheral blood. The chain uses TRBV18 and TRBJ1-2; 10 nucleotides line up with TRBD1. The CDR3 protein is CASSLGQGYYGYTF. CDR3 sequence (DNA): TGTGCCAGCTCATTGGGACAGGGGTACTATGGCTACACCTTC. The full variable domain, with the rest looked up from reference TRBV18 and TRBJ1-2, is NAGVMQNPRHLVRRRGQEARLRCSPMKGHSHVYWYRQLPEEGLKFMVYLQKENIIDESGMPKERFSAEFPKEGPSILRIQQVVRGDSAAYFCASSLGQGYYGYTFGSGTRLTVV.